The rows below give T cell receptor beta chains drawn from one sample of a study of T-cell memory formation after mild COVID-19. MiXCR was run by TCRdb on the 5' RACE reads, yielding one entry per CDR3 protein. This sample yields approximately 290,000 distinct CDR3 sequences, of which around 8% are seen a single time; approximately 23% belongs to the top ten. Sequenced: PBMCs or a T cell subset sorted from them (not recorded which). The receptor source for this set is a man aged 18 to 29 who had mild COVID-19 (a few samples of this study predate the infection). Cell type and time point are not known. Each CDR3 is given with its conserved first and last residue. D genes are given only for firm matches. Clone sizes are given selectively: once, few, many, or a class where the clone is expanded.

d_gene | j_gene | v_gene | abundance | CDR3aa | CDR3nt
NA | TRBJ2-5 | TRBV11-2 | few | CASSLEVQETQYF | TGTGCCAGCAGCTTAGAGGTACAAGAGACCCAGTACTTC
NA | TRBJ1-2 | TRBV5-1 | few | CASSLEGLGGYTF | TGCGCCAGCAGCTTGGAGGGGCTGGGTGGCTACACCTTC
TRBD2 | TRBJ2-1 | TRBV7-2 | many | CASSFAGGRNNEQFF | TGTGCCAGCAGCTTCGCGGGGGGGCGGAACAATGAGCAGTTCTTC
NA | TRBJ2-5 | TRBV9 | NA | CASSTGSGRETQYF | TGTGCCAGCAGTACCGGGTCGGGACGGGAGACCCAGTACTTC
NA | TRBJ2-1 | TRBV20-1 | NA | CSARPFGGLSYNEQFF | TGCAGTGCAAGACCCTTCGGGGGGCTTTCCTACAATGAGCAGTTCTTC
NA | TRBJ1-2 | TRBV20-1 | NA | CSARAGEVWGYTF | TGCAGTGCTAGAGCCGGGGAGGTGTGGGGCTACACCTTC
TRBD1 | TRBJ2-3 | TRBV5-1 | few | CASSPQGARDTDTQYF | TGCGCCAGCAGCCCACAGGGGGCGAGGGACACAGATACGCAGTATTTT
TRBD1 | TRBJ2-7 | TRBV19 | NA | CASSVLGQGSAEQYF | TGTGCCAGTAGTGTCTTGGGACAGGGGTCTGCCGAGCAGTACTTC
NA | TRBJ2-4 | TRBV5-1 | few | CASSEGDSKNIQYF | TGCGCCAGCAGCGAAGGGGACTCCAAAAACATTCAGTACTTC
TRBD2 | TRBJ2-3 | TRBV6-2/TRBV6-3 | few | CASSYRTSGGAGADTQYF | TGTGCCAGCAGTTACCGGACTAGCGGGGGGGCCGGGGCAGATACGCAGTATTTT
TRBD2 | TRBJ2-5 | TRBV10-3 | few | CAISERLATQETQYF | TGTGCCATCAGTGAGAGACTAGCGACACAAGAGACCCAGTACTTC
NA | TRBJ2-2 | TRBV4-1 | few | CASSQGETGELFF | TGCGCCAGCAGCCAAGGTGAAACCGGGGAGCTGTTTTTT
NA | TRBJ2-1 | TRBV20-1 | NA | CSAPVRWNYNEQFF | TGCAGTGCTCCGGTACGTTGGAACTACAATGAGCAGTTCTTC
NA | TRBJ1-1 | TRBV12-5 | few | CASGLGQGVAFF | TGTGCTAGTGGTTTGGGTCAGGGTGTGGCTTTCTTT
NA | TRBJ2-2 | TRBV5-1 | few | CASSLRGSYTGELFF | TGCGCCAGCAGCTTGAGGGGATCTTACACCGGGGAGCTGTTTTTT
TRBD2 | TRBJ2-6 | TRBV7-3 | few | CASTPGLASGANVLTF | TGTGCCAGCACCCCCGGACTAGCCTCTGGGGCCAACGTCCTGACTTTC
TRBD2 | TRBJ2-7 | TRBV7-2 | many | CASSFSGLAGGYEQYF | TGTGCCAGCAGCTTCTCGGGACTAGCGGGGGGGTACGAGCAGTACTTC
NA | TRBJ2-1 | TRBV29-1 | NA | CSASVPFF | TGCAGCGCTAGCGTTCCGTTCTTC
NA | TRBJ1-1 | TRBV28 | NA | CASSSPYRAEAFF | TGTGCCAGCAGTTCGCCATACAGGGCCGAAGCTTTCTTT
NA | TRBJ2-5 | TRBV20-1 | NA | CSASPGQFWGETQYF | TGCAGTGCTAGCCCCGGACAGTTCTGGGGGGAGACCCAGTACTTC
NA | TRBJ2-7 | TRBV4-2 | NA | CASSQDRGRENGGEQYF | TGTGCCAGCAGCCAAGATCGGGGGCGGGAGAACGGCGGCGAGCAGTACTTC
TRBD1 | TRBJ1-1 | TRBV6-4 | NA | CASRKQGSMNTEAFF | TGTGCCAGCAGAAAACAGGGGAGCATGAACACTGAAGCTTTCTTT
TRBD1 | TRBJ1-5 | TRBV6-1 | NA | CARSPRTGGALQPQHF | TGTGCCAGAAGTCCGCGGACAGGGGGCGCGCTGCAGCCCCAGCATTTT
TRBD1 | TRBJ1-1 | TRBV12-3/TRBV12-4 | many | CASSLRAGGTEAFF | TGTGCCAGCAGTTTAAGGGCAGGGGGCACTGAAGCTTTCTTT